These T cell receptor beta chains were read from a single sample in a study of beta chain features in type 1 diabetes. Produced via immunoSEQ multiplex PCR; TCRdb's table is partial and in-frame only. The sample has 300,000 to 450,000 clones, over 9.5% seen once. Input material: naive CD4+ T cells from blood. The receptor set was obtained from a woman under 30 with type 1 diabetes. Both conserved end residues are trimmed from each CDR3. Rows may omit the clone size; those that give it use once, few, many or a size class.

V gene: TRBV29-1
J gene: TRBJ2-5
clone size: -
CDR3 length: 14
CDR3 protein: SVVIGASGSQETQY

V gene: TRBV27
J gene: TRBJ1-2
clone size: -
CDR3 length: 12
CDR3 protein: ASSPSRPRRGYT

V gene: TRBV11-3
J gene: TRBJ2-7
clone size: few
CDR3 length: 12
CDR3 protein: ASSLRAGSYEQY

V gene: TRBV5-1
J gene: TRBJ1-5
clone size: few
CDR3 length: 16
CDR3 protein: ASSSTIRTPRGNQPQH

V gene: TRBV4-3
J gene: TRBJ1-5
clone size: -
CDR3 length: 13
CDR3 protein: ASSQDKGGGQPQH

V gene: TRBV19
J gene: TRBJ2-7
clone size: few
CDR3 length: 12
CDR3 protein: ASRRERGDYEQY

V gene: TRBV6-5
J gene: TRBJ2-7
clone size: -
CDR3 length: 14
CDR3 protein: ASSYSRVFASYEQY

V gene: TRBV29-1
J gene: TRBJ2-5
clone size: -
CDR3 length: 11
CDR3 protein: SVLTKYQETQY

V gene: TRBV5-4
J gene: TRBJ1-2
clone size: -
CDR3 length: 11
CDR3 protein: ASSSGINYGYT

V gene: TRBV5-1
J gene: TRBJ2-3
clone size: few
CDR3 length: 12
CDR3 protein: ASNVAGIADTQY

V gene: TRBV5-1
J gene: TRBJ2-2
clone size: few
CDR3 length: 13
CDR3 protein: ATALAGAFTGELF

V gene: TRBV11-2
J gene: TRBJ2-7
clone size: few
CDR3 length: 12
CDR3 protein: ASSLDAGSYEQY

V gene: TRBV19
J gene: TRBJ2-7
clone size: -
CDR3 length: 11
CDR3 protein: ASSVRTAYEQY

V gene: TRBV20-1
J gene: TRBJ1-2
clone size: few
CDR3 length: 8
CDR3 protein: SAGRQGAT

V gene: TRBV30
J gene: TRBJ2-7
clone size: few
CDR3 length: 12
CDR3 protein: AWRQPGTNYEQY